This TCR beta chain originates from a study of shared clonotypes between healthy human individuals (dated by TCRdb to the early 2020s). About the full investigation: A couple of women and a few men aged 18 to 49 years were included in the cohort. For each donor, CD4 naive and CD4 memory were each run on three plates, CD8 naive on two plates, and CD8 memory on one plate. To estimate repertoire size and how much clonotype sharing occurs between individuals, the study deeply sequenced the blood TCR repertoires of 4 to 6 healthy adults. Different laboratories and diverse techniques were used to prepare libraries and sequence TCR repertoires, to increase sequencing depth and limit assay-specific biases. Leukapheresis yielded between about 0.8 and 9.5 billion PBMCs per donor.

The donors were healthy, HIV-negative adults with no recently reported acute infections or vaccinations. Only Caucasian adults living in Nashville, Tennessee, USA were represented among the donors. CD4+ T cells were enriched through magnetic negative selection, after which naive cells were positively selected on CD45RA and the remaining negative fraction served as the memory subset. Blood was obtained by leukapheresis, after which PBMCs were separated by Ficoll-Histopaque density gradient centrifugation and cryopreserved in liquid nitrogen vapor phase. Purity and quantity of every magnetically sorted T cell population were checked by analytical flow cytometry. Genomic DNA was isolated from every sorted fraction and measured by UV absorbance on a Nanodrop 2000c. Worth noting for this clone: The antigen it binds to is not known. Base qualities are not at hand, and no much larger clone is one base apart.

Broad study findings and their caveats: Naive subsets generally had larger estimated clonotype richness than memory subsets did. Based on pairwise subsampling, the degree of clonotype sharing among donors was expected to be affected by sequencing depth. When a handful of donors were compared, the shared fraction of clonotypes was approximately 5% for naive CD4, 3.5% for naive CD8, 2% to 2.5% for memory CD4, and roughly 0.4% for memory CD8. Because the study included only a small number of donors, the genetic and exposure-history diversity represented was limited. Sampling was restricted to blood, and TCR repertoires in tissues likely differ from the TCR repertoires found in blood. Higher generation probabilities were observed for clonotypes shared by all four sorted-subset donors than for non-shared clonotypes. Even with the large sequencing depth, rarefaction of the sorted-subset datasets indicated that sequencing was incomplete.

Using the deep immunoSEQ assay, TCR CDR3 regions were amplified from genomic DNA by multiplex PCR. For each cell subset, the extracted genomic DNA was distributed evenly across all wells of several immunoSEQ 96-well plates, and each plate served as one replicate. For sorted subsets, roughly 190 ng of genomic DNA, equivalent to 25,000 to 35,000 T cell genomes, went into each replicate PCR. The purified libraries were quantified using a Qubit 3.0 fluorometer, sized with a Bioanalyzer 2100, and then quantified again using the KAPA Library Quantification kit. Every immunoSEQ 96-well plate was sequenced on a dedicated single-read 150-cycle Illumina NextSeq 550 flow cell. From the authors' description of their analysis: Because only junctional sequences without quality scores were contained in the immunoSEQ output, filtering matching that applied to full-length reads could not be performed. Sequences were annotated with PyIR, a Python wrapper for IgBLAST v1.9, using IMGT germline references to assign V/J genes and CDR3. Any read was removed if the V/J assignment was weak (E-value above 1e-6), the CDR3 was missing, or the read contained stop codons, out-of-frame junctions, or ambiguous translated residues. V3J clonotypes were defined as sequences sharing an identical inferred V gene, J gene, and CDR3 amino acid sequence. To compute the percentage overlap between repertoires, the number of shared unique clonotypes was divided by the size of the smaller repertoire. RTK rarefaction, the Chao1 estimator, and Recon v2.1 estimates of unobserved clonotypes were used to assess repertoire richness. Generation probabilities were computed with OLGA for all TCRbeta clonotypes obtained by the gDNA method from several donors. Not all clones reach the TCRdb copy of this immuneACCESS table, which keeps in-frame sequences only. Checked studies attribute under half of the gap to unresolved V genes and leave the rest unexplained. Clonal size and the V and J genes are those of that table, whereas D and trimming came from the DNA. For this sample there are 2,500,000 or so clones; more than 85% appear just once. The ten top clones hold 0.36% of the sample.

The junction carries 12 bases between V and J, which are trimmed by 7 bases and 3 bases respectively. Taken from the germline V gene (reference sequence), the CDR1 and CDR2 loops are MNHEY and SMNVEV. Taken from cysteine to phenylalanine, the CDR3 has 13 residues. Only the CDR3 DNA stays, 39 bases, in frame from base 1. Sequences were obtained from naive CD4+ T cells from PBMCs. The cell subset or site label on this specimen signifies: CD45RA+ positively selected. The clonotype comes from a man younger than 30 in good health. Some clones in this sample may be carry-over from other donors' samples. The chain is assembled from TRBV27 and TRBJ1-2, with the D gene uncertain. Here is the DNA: TGTGCCAGCAAAGGTGGCGTCGACTATGGCTACACCTTC. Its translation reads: CASKGGVDYGYTF.